The entry that follows covers one T cell receptor beta chain sequence. Its antigen is unknown. The germline CDR1 and CDR2 sequences are MNHEY and SVGAGI. The CDR3 is 14 residues long. Trimming took off 4 bases at V and 1 base at J, with 10 bases between the two ends. This entry is derived from a study of cytotoxic CD8 clonotypes in ibrutinib-treated CLL. Study background: Within the patient group, around 11 were relapsed/refractory and over 14 treatment-naive, and 17 were IGHV unmutated. Partial responders around 24, complete 2; roughly twelve progressed and approximately 15 stayed in remission by median about 6 years. Study results and caveats: The study found baseline clonality above age-matched healthy donors, tracking circulating CD8+ T-cell counts. Rising at ibrutinib response, clonality subsequently fell back toward baseline at progression.

Profiling relied on immunoSEQ multiplex PCR, and the TCRdb table lists in-frame clones only, not all of them. The sample has approximately 74,000 clones, 75% to 85% seen once. The V and J genes are TRBV6-5 and TRBJ1-1; D might be TRBD1 (5 bases). The sequence was collected from a human donor with chronic lymphocytic leukemia. Sequences were derived from PBMCs, sampled at disease progression, from a patient treated with ibrutinib. This CDR3 is CASSWQGGNTEAFF. The CDR3 DNA reads TGTGCCAGCAGTTGGCAGGGAGGGAACACTGAAGCTTTCTTT.